This TCR beta chain was profiled in a study of graft-versus-host responses after intestinal transplantation. Study context: Multivisceral, liver-intestinal, or isolated intestinal transplants were given to recipients. Anti-thymocyte globulin induction was given to all recipients, followed by tacrolimus and steroids for 2 to 4 years. Study-wide findings and caveats: GvH clones were identified in recipient marrow, with some first appearing in ileum or blood. Peak levels of circulating GvH clones tracked with early post-transplant HvG declines.

Method: immunoSEQ multiplex PCR; TCRdb's copy keeps in-frame clones and lacks some. Of about 40,000 clones listed, approximately 95% are singletons. Trimming stripped 3 bases from V and 10 bases from J, with 9 bases between. Germline V lookup: CDR1 SNHLY, CDR2 FYNNEI. This CDR3 spans 11 amino acids. This clone is a singleton in its sample. Antigen specificity is unknown. Here the sequenced sample was unstimulated CD8+ T cells sorted from spleen or lymph node cells, taken before transplant. This clonotype was obtained from a human donor who was the organ donor for an intestinal transplant. The chain couples TRBV2 to TRBJ1-1, with D uncertain. The CDR3 is CASSDFLGAFF. The CDR3 nucleotides read TGTGCCAGCAGTGACTTCCTGGGAGCTTTCTTT.